A selection of T cell receptor beta chains follows, all from one sample in a study of blood T cell repertoires in COVID-19. Sequencing used immunoSEQ multiplex PCR; TCRdb keeps in-frame clones, though not all of them. The data contain 120,000 or so clones, 81% of them singletons. The sequenced sample was peripheral blood. These receptors all come from a woman in her forties or fifties with acute or convalescent COVID-19. The CDR3 runs from the conserved cysteine through the conserved F or W. D genes are given only for firm matches. Clone size is given for some rows only: seen once, a few or many times, or a class if the clone is expanded.

TRBV6-5,TRBJ1-4,NA,NA,CASSYSNRLGEGKLFF,TGTGCCAGCAGTTACTCGAACCGTCTGGGAGAGGGAAAACTGTTTTTT
TRBV10-3,TRBJ2-1,TRBD2,NA,CAIRDLTSGGEDEQFF,TGTGCCATCAGGGACCTGACTAGCGGGGGGGAGGATGAGCAGTTCTTC
TRBV19,TRBJ2-1,TRBD2,NA,CASSIEGTSGIRNEQFF,TGTGCCAGTAGTATAGAGGGGACTAGCGGGATAAGGAATGAGCAGTTCTTC
TRBV5-1,TRBJ2-7,TRBD2,once,CASTVTSGSYEQYF,TGCGCCAGCACCGTGACTAGCGGGAGTTACGAGCAGTACTTC
TRBV4-2,TRBJ2-6,TRBD2,NA,CASSQATSGAGANVLTF,TGTGCCAGCAGCCAAGCAACTAGCGGGGCTGGGGCCAACGTCCTGACTTTC
TRBV10-3,TRBJ1-2,TRBD1,NA,CAIKGQGKKTF,TGTGCCATCAAGGGACAGGGGAAGAAGACCTTC
TRBV5-1,TRBJ2-2,TRBD2,NA,CASSLELAGVSGELFF,TGCGCCAGCAGCTTGGAGCTAGCGGGAGTATCCGGGGAGCTGTTTTTT
TRBV19,TRBJ2-2,TRBD1,NA,CASTQGANTGELFF,TGTGCCAGTACCCAGGGGGCGAACACCGGGGAGCTGTTTTTT
TRBV4-2,TRBJ1-1,NA,few,CASSQVHQNTEAFF,TGTGCCAGCAGCCAAGTACACCAGAACACTGAAGCTTTCTTT
TRBV11-2,TRBJ1-1,NA,NA,CASSLLQGVRAEAFF,TGTGCCAGCAGCTTACTACAGGGCGTGAGGGCTGAAGCTTTCTTT
TRBV6-1,TRBJ2-7,TRBD2,NA,CASSDTSGGAFIYEQYF,TGTGCCAGCAGTGATACTAGCGGGGGGGCTTTTATCTACGAGCAGTACTTC
TRBV3-1/TRBV3-2,TRBJ2-1,TRBD2,NA,CASSQVGSGDNEQFF,TGTGCCAGCAGCCAAGTTGGTAGCGGGGACAATGAGCAGTTCTTC
TRBV3-1/TRBV3-2,TRBJ1-2,TRBD1,NA,CASSQTRQGGGYTF,TGTGCCAGCAGCCAAACGAGACAGGGTGGAGGCTACACCTTC
TRBV19,TRBJ1-5,NA,NA,CASSIDRGGRQPQHF,TGTGCCAGTAGTATTGATAGGGGAGGACGTCAGCCCCAGCATTTT
TRBV13,TRBJ2-7,NA,NA,CASSFYSSYEQYF,TGTGCCAGCAGCTTTTATAGCTCCTACGAGCAGTACTTC
TRBV6-5,TRBJ1-2,NA,NA,CATLRAGSPNYGYTF,TGTGCCACCCTACGAGCGGGCTCCCCTAACTATGGCTACACCTTC
TRBV4-1,TRBJ2-6,TRBD1,NA,CASSQDGQGLSGANVLTF,TGCGCCAGCAGCCAAGACGGACAGGGACTCTCTGGGGCCAACGTCCTGACTTTC
TRBV7-9,TRBJ1-1,NA,NA,CASSLDSPSKAFF,TGTGCCAGCAGCCTCGACAGCCCGTCGAAGGCTTTCTTT
TRBV7-2,TRBJ2-1,TRBD2,NA,CASSPRGASGLMKQFF,TGTGCCAGCAGCCCGCGTGGGGCTAGCGGACTCATGAAGCAGTTCTTC
TRBV5-4,TRBJ2-7,TRBD1,few,CASSFDRGYEQYF,TGTGCCAGCAGCTTCGACAGGGGCTACGAGCAGTACTTC
TRBV6-5,TRBJ2-5,TRBD2,NA,CASSPLLLAQETQYF,TGTGCCAGCAGTCCCCTCTTACTAGCGCAAGAGACCCAGTACTTC
TRBV5-1,TRBJ1-3,TRBD1,NA,CASSWSGTGAGNTIYF,TGCGCCAGCAGCTGGTCCGGGACAGGAGCTGGAAACACCATATATTTT
TRBV18,TRBJ2-1,TRBD2,NA,CASSPPRFSGRANEQFF,TGTGCCAGCTCACCACCCCGGTTTAGCGGGAGGGCGAATGAGCAGTTCTTC
TRBV7-8,TRBJ1-5,NA,NA,CASSPIWGLNQPQHF,TGTGCCAGCAGCCCAATTTGGGGCCTCAATCAGCCCCAGCATTTT
TRBV4-1,TRBJ2-3,TRBD2,once,CASSQEWTGGKLAGQSTDTQYF,TGCGCCAGCAGCCAAGAATGGACGGGGGGGAAACTAGCGGGACAAAGCACAGATACGCAGTATTTT
TRBV2,TRBJ1-2,NA,NA,CASSVEGARGYTF,TGTGCCAGCAGTGTTGAAGGGGCGAGGGGCTACACCTTC
TRBV29-1,TRBJ1-2,NA,NA,CSVNNHGYTF,TGCAGCGTTAATAATCATGGCTACACCTTC